Listed below are T cell receptor beta chains from one sample, sequenced in a study of early T cells in non-severe SARS-CoV-2 infection. One entry per CDR3 protein results from TCRdb running MiXCR on the 5' RACE reads. Here the sample spans about 110,000 distinct CDR3 sequences, about an eighth being singletons. Source material: whole blood. The receptors stem from an adult who was a healthcare worker with PCR-confirmed SARS-CoV-2 infection or an uninfected control (not recorded which). Each CDR3 is given with its conserved first and last residue. D genes are given only for firm matches. A clone size is listed for some rows: how often the clone was seen (once, few, many), or a class if it is expanded.

abundance: few
d_gene: -
v_gene: TRBV19
len: 18
j_gene: TRBJ1-1
CDR3nt: TGTGCCAGTGGTGGCAGGAAAAACCTTCGCTGGCGTGGCACTGAAGCTTTCTTT
CDR3aa: CASGGRKNLRWRGTEAFF

abundance: few
d_gene: TRBD2
v_gene: TRBV12-3/TRBV12-4
len: 14
j_gene: TRBJ2-7
CDR3nt: TGTGCCAGCGTACTAGCGGGAGGGCCCTACGAGCAGTACTTC
CDR3aa: CASVLAGGPYEQYF

abundance: -
d_gene: TRBD2
v_gene: TRBV29-1
len: 16
j_gene: TRBJ2-1
CDR3nt: TGCAGCGTTACAGGGAAACTAGCGGGAAGAGACAATGAGCAGTTCTTC
CDR3aa: CSVTGKLAGRDNEQFF

abundance: few
d_gene: TRBD2
v_gene: TRBV7-8
len: 18
j_gene: TRBJ2-7
CDR3nt: TGTGCCAGCAGCTCGCCGGGACTAGCGGGAGGACGACTTAGCGAGCAGTACTTC
CDR3aa: CASSSPGLAGGRLSEQYF

abundance: many
d_gene: -
v_gene: TRBV28
len: 17
j_gene: TRBJ2-4
CDR3nt: TGTGCCAGCAGTTTTGAGCAGTTGCGAGTAGCCAAAAACATTCAGTACTTC
CDR3aa: CASSFEQLRVAKNIQYF

abundance: many
d_gene: -
v_gene: TRBV6-5
len: 15
j_gene: TRBJ2-7
CDR3nt: TGTGCCAGCAGTTACTCGAGGAGCGTCACCTACGAGCAGTACTTC
CDR3aa: CASSYSRSVTYEQYF

abundance: few
d_gene: -
v_gene: TRBV18
len: 17
j_gene: TRBJ1-3
CDR3nt: TGTGCCAGCTCAGTTTTGGGCGCGACAGTCTCTGGAAACACCATATATTTT
CDR3aa: CASSVLGATVSGNTIYF

abundance: few
d_gene: -
v_gene: TRBV29-1
len: 12
j_gene: TRBJ2-1
CDR3nt: TGCAGCGTTGGAGAGCCTTACAATGAGCAGTTCTTC
CDR3aa: CSVGEPYNEQFF

abundance: -
d_gene: -
v_gene: TRBV7-9
len: 13
j_gene: TRBJ2-2
CDR3nt: TGTGCCAGCAGCTTAGGGTCCCGCGGGGAGCTGTTTTTT
CDR3aa: CASSLGSRGELFF

abundance: -
d_gene: TRBD1
v_gene: TRBV9
len: 16
j_gene: TRBJ1-1
CDR3nt: TGTGCCAGCAGCGTAGCGGGCAGGGGGGGTAAGGATGAAGCTTTCTTT
CDR3aa: CASSVAGRGGKDEAFF

abundance: -
d_gene: -
v_gene: TRBV7-2
len: 13
j_gene: TRBJ2-1
CDR3nt: TGTGCCAGCAGCTTTCTCAGGGGCAATGAGCAGTTCTTC
CDR3aa: CASSFLRGNEQFF

abundance: few
d_gene: TRBD1
v_gene: TRBV5-1
len: 14
j_gene: TRBJ1-1
CDR3nt: TGCGCCAGCAGCTCCGGGACAGGGGCCACTGAAGCTTTCTTT
CDR3aa: CASSSGTGATEAFF

abundance: many
d_gene: TRBD1
v_gene: TRBV25-1
len: 14
j_gene: TRBJ1-2
CDR3nt: TGTGCCAGCACCGCCGGACAGGGGTATTTCGGCTACACCTTC
CDR3aa: CASTAGQGYFGYTF

abundance: -
d_gene: -
v_gene: TRBV19
len: 14
j_gene: TRBJ2-5
CDR3nt: TGTGCCAGTAGTCTCAGGGTCCAGAAAGAGACCCAGTACTTC
CDR3aa: CASSLRVQKETQYF

abundance: few
d_gene: -
v_gene: TRBV12-3/TRBV12-4
len: 14
j_gene: TRBJ1-3
CDR3nt: TGTGCCAGCAGTTTGCCCTGGGAACAGACAACCATATATTTT
CDR3aa: CASSLPWEQTTIYF

abundance: -
d_gene: -
v_gene: TRBV18
len: 15
j_gene: TRBJ2-7
CDR3nt: TGTGCCAGCTCACCGGGTCCACACCGCTCCTACGAGCAGTACTTC
CDR3aa: CASSPGPHRSYEQYF

abundance: few
d_gene: TRBD1
v_gene: TRBV18
len: 21
j_gene: TRBJ2-6
CDR3nt: TGTGCCAGCTCACCACCCCCCAAGGCTGGGACAGCAACCTCTGGGGCCAACGTCCTGACTTTC
CDR3aa: CASSPPPKAGTATSGANVLTF

abundance: few
d_gene: -
v_gene: TRBV5-1
len: 15
j_gene: TRBJ2-5
CDR3nt: TGCGCCAGCAGCTTGGACCCCCCTCCTCCAGAGACCCAGTACTTC
CDR3aa: CASSLDPPPPETQYF

abundance: few
d_gene: TRBD2
v_gene: TRBV5-4
len: 16
j_gene: TRBJ2-7
CDR3nt: TGTGCCAGCAGCTTGAATAGCGGGAGCAAGAACTACGAGCAGTACTTC
CDR3aa: CASSLNSGSKNYEQYF

abundance: few
d_gene: -
v_gene: TRBV12-3/TRBV12-4
len: 13
j_gene: TRBJ1-1
CDR3nt: TGTGCCAGCCCACCTCGAGGGGACACTGAAGCTTTCTTT
CDR3aa: CASPPRGDTEAFF

abundance: -
d_gene: -
v_gene: TRBV7-2
len: 13
j_gene: TRBJ2-7
CDR3nt: TGTGCCAGCAGCTTAGGGGGGGTTTCCGAGCAGTACTTC
CDR3aa: CASSLGGVSEQYF

abundance: many
d_gene: -
v_gene: TRBV12-2
len: 16
j_gene: TRBJ2-5
CDR3nt: TGTGCAAGTCGCTTACCCGGGACAGGGAGATCGGAGACCCAGTACTTC
CDR3aa: CASRLPGTGRSETQYF

abundance: -
d_gene: TRBD1
v_gene: TRBV29-1
len: 13
j_gene: TRBJ1-5
CDR3nt: TGCAGCGCCAGGGGGGCCTGGGATCAGCCCCAGCATTTT
CDR3aa: CSARGAWDQPQHF